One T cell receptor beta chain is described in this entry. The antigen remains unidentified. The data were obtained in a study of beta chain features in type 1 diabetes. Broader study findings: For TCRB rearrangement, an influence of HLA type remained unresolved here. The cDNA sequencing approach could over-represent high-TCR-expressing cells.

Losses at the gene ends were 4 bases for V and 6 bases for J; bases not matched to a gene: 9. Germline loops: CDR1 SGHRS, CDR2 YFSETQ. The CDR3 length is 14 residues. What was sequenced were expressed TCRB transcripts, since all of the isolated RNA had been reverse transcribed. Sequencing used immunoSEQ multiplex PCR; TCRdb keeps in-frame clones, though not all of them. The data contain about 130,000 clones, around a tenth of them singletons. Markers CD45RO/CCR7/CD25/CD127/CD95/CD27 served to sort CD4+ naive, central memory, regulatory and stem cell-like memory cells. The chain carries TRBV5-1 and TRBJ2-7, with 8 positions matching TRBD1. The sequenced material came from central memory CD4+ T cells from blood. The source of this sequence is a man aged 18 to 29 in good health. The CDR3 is CASSPQGQGGEQYF. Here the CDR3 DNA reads TGCGCCAGCAGCCCCCAAGGACAGGGTGGCGAGCAGTACTTC.